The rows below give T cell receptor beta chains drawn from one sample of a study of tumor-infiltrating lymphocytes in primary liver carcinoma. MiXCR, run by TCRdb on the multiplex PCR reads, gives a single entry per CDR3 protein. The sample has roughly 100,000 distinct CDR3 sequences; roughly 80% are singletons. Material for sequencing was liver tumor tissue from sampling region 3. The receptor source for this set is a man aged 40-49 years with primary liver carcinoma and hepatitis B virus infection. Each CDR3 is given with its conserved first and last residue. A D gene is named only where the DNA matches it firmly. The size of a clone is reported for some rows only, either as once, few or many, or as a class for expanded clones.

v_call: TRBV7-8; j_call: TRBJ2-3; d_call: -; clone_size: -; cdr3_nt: TGTGCTAGCAGCTTATGGGTTGGATCCGGGATGGCCCTAAAGATAAATAGGCAGTATTTT; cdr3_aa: CASSLWVGSGMALKINRQYF
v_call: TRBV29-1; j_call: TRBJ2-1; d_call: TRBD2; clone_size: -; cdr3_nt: TGCATCGTTGGACTAGCGGGAGGGTTTTACAATGAGCAGCTCTTC; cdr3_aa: CIVGLAGGFYNEQLF
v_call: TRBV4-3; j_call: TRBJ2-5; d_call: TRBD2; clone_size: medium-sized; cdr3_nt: TGCGCCAGCAGCCAATATCTAGCGGAGGAAGAGACCCAGTACTTC; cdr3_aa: CASSQYLAEEETQYF
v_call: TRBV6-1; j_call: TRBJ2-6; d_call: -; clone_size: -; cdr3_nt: TGTGCCAGCATCGAACAGGGCCCCGCTGGGGCCAACGTCGTGACTTTC; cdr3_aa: CASIEQGPAGANVVTF
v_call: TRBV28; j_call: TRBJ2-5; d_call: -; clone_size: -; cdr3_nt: TGTGCCAACAGTTCGAGCACAATAGGAGAGACCCAGTACTTC; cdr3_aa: CANSSSTIGETQYF
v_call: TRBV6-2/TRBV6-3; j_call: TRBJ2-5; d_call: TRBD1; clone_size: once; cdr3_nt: TGTGCCAGCAGTTACATGGACAGGAGGATGGAGACCCAGTACTTC; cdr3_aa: CASSYMDRRMETQYF
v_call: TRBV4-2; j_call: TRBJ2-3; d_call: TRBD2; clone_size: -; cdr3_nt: TGTGCCATCAGCCAAGATGGCGGGAGGGCAGATACACAGTATTTT; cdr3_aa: CAISQDGGRADTQYF
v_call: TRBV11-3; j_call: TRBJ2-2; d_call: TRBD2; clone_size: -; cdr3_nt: TGTGCCAACAGCTTAGGGCGGATAGCGGGAGGGAACACCCGGAAGCTGTTTTTT; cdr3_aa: CANSLGRIAGGNTRKLFF
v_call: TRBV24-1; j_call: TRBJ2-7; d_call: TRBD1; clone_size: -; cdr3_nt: TGTGCCACCTGGTGGCCGGGACAGGGGTCCTATGAGCGGTACTTC; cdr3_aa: CATWWPGQGSYERYF
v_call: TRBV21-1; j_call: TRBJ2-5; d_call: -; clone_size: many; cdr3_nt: TGTGCCAGCAGCAATTCTCCTCGGGACAGGGCCCCATCTTGGTTCGAGACCCAGTACTTC; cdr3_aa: CASSNSPRDRAPSWFETQYF
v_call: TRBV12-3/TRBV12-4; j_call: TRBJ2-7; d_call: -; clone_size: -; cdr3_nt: TGTGCCAGCAAACATACACGACATGGGCTCTACGAGCAGTACTTC; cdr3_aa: CASKHTRHGLYEQYF
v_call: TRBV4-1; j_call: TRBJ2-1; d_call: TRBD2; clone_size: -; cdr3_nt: TGCGCCAGCAACCAAGCGAGTGGCGGGAGATACAATGAGCAGTTCTTC; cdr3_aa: CASNQASGGRYNEQFF
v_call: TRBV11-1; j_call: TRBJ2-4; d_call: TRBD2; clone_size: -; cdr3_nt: TGTGCCATCAGCTTTCTCGTGACTAGCGGGACCAAAACCATTCAGTACTTC; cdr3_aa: CAISFLVTSGTKTIQYF
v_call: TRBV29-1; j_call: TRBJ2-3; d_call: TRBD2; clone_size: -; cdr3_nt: TGCAACATTGAGAGGCGGGAGGTTACAGATACGCAGTATTTT; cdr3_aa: CNIERREVTDTQYF
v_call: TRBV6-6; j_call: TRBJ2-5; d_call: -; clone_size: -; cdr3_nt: TGTGCCAGCAGATACCCAGGGACGGAGGATACCCAGTACTTC; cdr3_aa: CASRYPGTEDTQYF
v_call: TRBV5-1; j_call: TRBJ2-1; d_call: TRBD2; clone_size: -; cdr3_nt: TGCGCCAGCAGGCCTTCTAGCGGATACAATGAGGAGTTCTTC; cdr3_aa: CASRPSSGYNEEFF
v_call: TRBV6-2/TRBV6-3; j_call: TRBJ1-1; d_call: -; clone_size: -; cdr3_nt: TGTGCCAACAGTTTCCCCCTTCGTACTGAAGCTTCCTTT; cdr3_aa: CANSFPLRTEASF
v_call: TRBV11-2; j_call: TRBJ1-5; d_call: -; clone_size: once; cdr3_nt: TGTGCCGGCAGCCTAAAAGGGGGACTAACTAATCAGCCCCAGCATTTT; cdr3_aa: CAGSLKGGLTNQPQHF
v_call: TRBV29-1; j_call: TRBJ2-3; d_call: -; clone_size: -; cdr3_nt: TGCGGCTCCGACGCTAGCACAGATACGCAGTATTTT; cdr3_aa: CGSDASTDTQYF
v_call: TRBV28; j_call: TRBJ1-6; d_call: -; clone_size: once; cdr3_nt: TGTGCCAGCAGTTTGACAGGCCTTAATTCACCCCTCCACTTT; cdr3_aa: CASSLTGLNSPLHF
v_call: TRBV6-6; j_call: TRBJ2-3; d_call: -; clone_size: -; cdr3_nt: TGTACCAGCAGTCTCGACCTAGGAGGCACAGATACGCAGTATTTT; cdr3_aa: CTSSLDLGGTDTQYF
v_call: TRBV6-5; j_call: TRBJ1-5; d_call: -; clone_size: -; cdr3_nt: TGTGCCAACGGGGACTGTAGCAATCAGCCCCAGCATTTT; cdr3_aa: CANGDCSNQPQHF
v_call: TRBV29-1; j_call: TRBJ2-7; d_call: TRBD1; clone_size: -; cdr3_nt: TGCAGCGTTGAAGGGACAGGCTCCTACGAGCAGTGCTTC; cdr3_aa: CSVEGTGSYEQCF